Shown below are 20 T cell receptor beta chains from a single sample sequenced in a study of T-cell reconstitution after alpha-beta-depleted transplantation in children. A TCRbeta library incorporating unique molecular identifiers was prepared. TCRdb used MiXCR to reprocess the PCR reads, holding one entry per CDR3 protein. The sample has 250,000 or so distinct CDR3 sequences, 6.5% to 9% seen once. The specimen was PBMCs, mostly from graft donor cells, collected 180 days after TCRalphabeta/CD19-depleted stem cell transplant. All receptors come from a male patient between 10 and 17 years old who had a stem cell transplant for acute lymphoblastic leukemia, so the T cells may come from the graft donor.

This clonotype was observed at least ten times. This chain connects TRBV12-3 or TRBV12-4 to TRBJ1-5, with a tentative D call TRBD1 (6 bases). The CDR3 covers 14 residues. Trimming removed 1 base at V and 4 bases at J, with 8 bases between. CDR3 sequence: CASSLGQENQPQHF. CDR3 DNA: TGTGCCAGCAGTTTAGGACAGGAGAATCAGCCCCAGCATTTT.

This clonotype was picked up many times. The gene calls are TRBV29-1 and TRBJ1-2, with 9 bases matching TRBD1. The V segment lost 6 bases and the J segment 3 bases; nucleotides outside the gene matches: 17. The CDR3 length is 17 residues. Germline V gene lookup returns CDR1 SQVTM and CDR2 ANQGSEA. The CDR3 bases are TGCAGCGTCAAGGACAGGGGCGTTTTGAGTTGGGACTATGGCTACACCTTC. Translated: CSVKDRGVLSWDYGYTF.

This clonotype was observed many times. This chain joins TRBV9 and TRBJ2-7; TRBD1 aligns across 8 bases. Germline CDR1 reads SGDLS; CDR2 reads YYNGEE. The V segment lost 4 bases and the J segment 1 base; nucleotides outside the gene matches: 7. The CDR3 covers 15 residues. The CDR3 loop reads CASSPRTGPSYEQYF. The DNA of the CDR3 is TGTGCCAGCAGCCCCCGGACAGGGCCTTCCTACGAGCAGTACTTC.

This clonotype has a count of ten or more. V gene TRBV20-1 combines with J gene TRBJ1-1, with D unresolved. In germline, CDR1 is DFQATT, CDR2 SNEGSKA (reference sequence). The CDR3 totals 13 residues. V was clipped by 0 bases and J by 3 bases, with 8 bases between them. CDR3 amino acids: CSARDLRYTEAFF. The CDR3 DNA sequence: TGCAGTGCTAGAGATCTCCGCTACACTGAAGCTTTCTTT.

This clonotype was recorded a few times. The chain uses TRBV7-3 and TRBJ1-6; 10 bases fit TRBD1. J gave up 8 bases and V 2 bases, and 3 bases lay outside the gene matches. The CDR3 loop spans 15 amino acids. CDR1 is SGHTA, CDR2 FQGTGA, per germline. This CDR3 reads CASSLLGTGDSPLHF. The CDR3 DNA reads TGTGCCAGCAGCTTATTAGGGACAGGGGATTCACCCCTCCACTTT.

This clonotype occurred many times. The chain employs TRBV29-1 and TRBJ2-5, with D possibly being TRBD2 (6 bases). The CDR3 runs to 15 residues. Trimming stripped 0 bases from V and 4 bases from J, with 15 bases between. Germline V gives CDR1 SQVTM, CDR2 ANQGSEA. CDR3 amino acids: CSVEDGGVALETQYF. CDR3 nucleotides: TGCAGCGTTGAAGATGGAGGGGTAGCCCTAGAGACCCAGTACTTC.

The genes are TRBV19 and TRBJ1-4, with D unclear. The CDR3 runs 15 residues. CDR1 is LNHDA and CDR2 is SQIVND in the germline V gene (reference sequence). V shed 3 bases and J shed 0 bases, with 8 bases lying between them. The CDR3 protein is CASSMSAATNEKLFF. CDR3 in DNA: TGTGCCAGTAGTATGTCAGCTGCAACTAATGAAAAACTGTTTTTT.

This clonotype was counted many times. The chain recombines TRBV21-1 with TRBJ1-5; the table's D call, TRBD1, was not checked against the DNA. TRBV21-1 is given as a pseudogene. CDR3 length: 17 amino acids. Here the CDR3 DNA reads TGTGCCAGCAGCAGAACCCTCTCGACAGGGTGGGATCAGCCCCAGCATTTT. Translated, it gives CASSRTLSTGWDQPQHF.

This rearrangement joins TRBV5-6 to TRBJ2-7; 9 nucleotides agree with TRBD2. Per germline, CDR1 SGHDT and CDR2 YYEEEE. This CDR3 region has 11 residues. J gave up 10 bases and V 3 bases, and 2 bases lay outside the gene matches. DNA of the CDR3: TGTGCCAGCAGCTGGACTAGCGAACAGTACTTC. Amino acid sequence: CASSWTSEQYF.

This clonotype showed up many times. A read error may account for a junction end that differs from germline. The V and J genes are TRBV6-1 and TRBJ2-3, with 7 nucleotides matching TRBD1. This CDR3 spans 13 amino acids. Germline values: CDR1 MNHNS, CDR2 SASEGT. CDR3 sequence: CASGEGATDTQYF. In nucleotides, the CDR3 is TGTGCCAGCGGTGAGGGGGCAACAGATACGCAGTATTTT.

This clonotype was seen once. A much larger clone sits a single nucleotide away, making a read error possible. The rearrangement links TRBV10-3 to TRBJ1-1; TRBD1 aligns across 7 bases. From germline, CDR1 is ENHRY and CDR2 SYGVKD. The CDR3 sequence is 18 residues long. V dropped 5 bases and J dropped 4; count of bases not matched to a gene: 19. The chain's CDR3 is CAISRPYPLRDRPTEAFF. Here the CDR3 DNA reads TGTGCCATCAGTCGACCTTACCCTCTCCGGGACAGACCCACTGAAGCTTTCTTT.

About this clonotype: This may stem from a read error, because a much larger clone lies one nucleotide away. The CDR3, as DNA: TGCAGTGCTACACTTGAGCGGGGGGCCTTCACCGGGGAGCTGTTTTTT. Its translation is CSATLERGAFTGELFF. The rearrangement uses TRBV20-1 and TRBJ2-2; 9 bases align to TRBD2. The CDR3 sequence is 16 residues long. V gave up 4 bases and J gave up 4 bases; unmatched junction bases: 10. Germline V gives CDR1 DFQATT, CDR2 SNEGSKA (reference sequence).

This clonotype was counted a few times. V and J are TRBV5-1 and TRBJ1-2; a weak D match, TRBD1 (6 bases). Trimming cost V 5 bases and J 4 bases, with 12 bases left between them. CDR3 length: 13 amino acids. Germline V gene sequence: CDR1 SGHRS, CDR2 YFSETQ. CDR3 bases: TGCGCCAGCAGGCGGACAGCCTTCTATGGCTACACCTTC. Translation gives CASRRTAFYGYTF.

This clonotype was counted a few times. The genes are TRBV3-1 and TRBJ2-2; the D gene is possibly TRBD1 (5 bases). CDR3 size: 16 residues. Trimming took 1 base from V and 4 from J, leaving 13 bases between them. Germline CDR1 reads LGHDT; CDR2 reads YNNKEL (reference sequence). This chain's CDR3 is CASSQARAETTGELFF. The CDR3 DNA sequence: TGTGCCAGCAGCCAAGCCAGGGCGGAGACCACCGGGGAGCTGTTTTTT.

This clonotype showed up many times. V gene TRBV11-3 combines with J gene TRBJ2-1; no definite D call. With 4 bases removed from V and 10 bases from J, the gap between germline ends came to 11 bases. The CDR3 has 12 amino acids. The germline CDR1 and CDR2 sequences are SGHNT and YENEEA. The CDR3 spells CASSWTPGEQFF. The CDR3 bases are TGTGCCAGCAGCTGGACCCCCGGGGAGCAGTTCTTC. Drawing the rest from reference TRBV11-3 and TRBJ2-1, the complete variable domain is EAGVVQSPRYKIIEKKQPVAFWCNPISGHNTLYWYLQNLGQGPELLIRYENEEAVDDSQLPKDRFSAERLKGVDSTLKIQPAELGDSAVYLCASSWTPGEQFFGPGTRLTVL.

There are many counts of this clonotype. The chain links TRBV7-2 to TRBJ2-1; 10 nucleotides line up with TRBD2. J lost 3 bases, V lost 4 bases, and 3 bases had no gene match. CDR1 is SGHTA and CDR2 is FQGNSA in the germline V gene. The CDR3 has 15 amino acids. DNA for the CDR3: TGTGCCAGCAGCTATACTAGCGGGAACTACAATGAGCAGTTCTTC. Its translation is CASSYTSGNYNEQFF.

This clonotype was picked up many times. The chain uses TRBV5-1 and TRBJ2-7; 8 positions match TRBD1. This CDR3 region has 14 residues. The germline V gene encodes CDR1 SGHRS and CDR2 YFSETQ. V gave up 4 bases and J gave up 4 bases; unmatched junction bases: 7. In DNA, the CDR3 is TGCGCCAGCAGCACTCAAGGGACAGGTTACGAGCAGTACTTC. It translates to CASSTQGTGYEQYF.

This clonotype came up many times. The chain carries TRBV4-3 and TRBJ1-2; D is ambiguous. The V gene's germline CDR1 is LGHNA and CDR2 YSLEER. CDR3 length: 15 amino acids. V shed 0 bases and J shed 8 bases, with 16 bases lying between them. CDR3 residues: CASSQDIRVTRGYTF. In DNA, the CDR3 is TGCGCCAGCAGCCAAGATATACGGGTAACTAGAGGCTACACCTTC.

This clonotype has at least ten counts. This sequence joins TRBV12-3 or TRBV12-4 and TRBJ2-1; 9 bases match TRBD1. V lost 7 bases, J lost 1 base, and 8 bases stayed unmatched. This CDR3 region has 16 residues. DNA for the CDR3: TGTGCCAGCACCCTACCGGGACAGGGTTCCTACAATGAGCAGTTCTTC. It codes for CASTLPGQGSYNEQFF.

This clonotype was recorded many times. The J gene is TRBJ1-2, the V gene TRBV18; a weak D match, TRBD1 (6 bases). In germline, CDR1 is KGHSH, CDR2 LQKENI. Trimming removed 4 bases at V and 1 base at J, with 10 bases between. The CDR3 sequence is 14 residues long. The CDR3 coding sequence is TGTGCCAGCTCACGTGGACAGTATAACTATGGCTACACCTTC. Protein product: CASSRGQYNYGYTF.